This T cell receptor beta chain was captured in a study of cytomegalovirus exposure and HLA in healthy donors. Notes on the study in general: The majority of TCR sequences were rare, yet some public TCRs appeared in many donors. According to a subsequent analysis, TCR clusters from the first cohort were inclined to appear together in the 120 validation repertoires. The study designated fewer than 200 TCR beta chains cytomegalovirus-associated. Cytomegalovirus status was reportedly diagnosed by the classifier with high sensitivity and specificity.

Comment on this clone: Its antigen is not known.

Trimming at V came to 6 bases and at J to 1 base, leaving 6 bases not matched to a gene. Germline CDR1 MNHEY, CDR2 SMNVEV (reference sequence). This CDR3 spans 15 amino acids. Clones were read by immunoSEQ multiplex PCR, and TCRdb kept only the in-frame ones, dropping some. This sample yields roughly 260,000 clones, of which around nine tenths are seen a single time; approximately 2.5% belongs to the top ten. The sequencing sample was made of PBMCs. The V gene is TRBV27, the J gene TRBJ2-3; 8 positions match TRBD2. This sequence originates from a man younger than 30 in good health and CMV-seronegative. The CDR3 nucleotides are TGTGCCAGCAGGGACCGAGCGGGGGGCACAGATACGCAGTATTTT. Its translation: CASRDRAGGTDTQYF.